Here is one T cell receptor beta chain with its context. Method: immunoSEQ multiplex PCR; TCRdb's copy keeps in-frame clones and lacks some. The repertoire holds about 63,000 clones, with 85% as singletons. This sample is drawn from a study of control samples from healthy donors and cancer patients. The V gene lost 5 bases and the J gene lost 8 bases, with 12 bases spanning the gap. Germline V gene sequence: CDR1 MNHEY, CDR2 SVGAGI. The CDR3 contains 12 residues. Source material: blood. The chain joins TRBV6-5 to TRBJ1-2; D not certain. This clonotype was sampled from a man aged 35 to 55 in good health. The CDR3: CASSQSWGGYTF. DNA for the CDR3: TGTGCCAGCAGTCAAAGTTGGGGAGGCTACACCTTC.